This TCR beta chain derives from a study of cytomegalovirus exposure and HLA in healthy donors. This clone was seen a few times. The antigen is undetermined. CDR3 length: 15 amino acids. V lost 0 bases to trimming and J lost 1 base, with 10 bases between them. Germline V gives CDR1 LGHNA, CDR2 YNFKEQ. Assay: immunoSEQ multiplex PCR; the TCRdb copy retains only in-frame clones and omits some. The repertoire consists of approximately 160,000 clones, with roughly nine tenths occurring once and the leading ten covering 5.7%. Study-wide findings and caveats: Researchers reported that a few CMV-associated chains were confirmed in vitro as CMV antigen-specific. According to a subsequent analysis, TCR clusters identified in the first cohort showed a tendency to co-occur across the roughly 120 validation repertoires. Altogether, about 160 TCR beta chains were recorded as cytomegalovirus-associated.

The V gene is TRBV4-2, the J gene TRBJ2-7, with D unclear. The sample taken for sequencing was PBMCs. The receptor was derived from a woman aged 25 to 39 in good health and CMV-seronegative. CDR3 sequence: CASSQEREGSYEQYF. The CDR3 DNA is TGTGCCAGCAGCCAAGAAAGGGAAGGGTCCTACGAGCAGTACTTC.